A selection of T cell receptor beta chains follows, all from one sample in a study of T cell responses to AZD1222 COVID-19 vaccine. The repertoire was sequenced with immunoSEQ multiplex PCR; TCRdb's copy has only in-frame clones and lacks some. The sample lists under 120,000 clones, over 85% occurring once. Sequencing was performed on peripheral blood, taken on day 0 of AZD1222 vaccination. Every receptor here comes from an adult in good health. Each CDR3 is given with its conserved first and last residue. The order of the fields is V gene, D gene, J gene, CDR3 length, clone size, CDR3 DNA, CDR3 protein. The D gene is left open where the match is weak. Rows give clone size only sometimes, using once, few, many, or a class for an expanded clone.

>TRBV5-1|TRBD1|TRBJ1-6|15|.
TGCGCCAGCAGCCAACGGACAGGGGATAATTCACCCCTCCACTTT
CASSQRTGDNSPLHF
>TRBV11-3|TRBD1|TRBJ1-1|15|.
TGTGCCAGCAGCCGTGGGACAGCCGCTAACACTGAAGCTTTCTTT
CASSRGTAANTEAFF
>TRBV27|.|TRBJ1-5|13|.
TGTGCCAGCAGTTTAGAGGGAAGTCAGCCCCAGCATTTT
CASSLEGSQPQHF
>TRBV11-2|TRBD2|TRBJ2-1|15|.
TGTGCCAGCAGGGATATCGGGGGGGGGTCCCATGAGCAGTTCTTC
CASRDIGGGSHEQFF
>TRBV19|.|TRBJ1-5|12|.
TGTGCCGCAGACAGCTACAATCAGCCCCAGCATTTT
CAADSYNQPQHF
>TRBV7-8|TRBD2|TRBJ2-1|16|.
TGTGCCAGCAGCTTACTAAGCGGGGGGGCAATAAATGAGCAGTTCTTC
CASSLLSGGAINEQFF
>TRBV3-1/TRBV3-2|.|TRBJ1-3|15|.
TGTGCCAGCAGCCAAGATCACGTAGGTGGAAACACCATATATTTT
CASSQDHVGGNTIYF
>TRBV29-1|TRBD1|TRBJ2-7|17|.
TGCAGCGTTGAGACGGGGCTTTACAGGGGCCTTACGGGGGAGCAGTACTTC
CSVETGLYRGLTGEQYF
>TRBV4-1|.|TRBJ2-7|13|.
TGCGCCAGCAGCCAAGTTGGGGCCGGCGAGCAGTACTTC
CASSQVGAGEQYF
>TRBV19|.|TRBJ1-2|11|.
TGTGCCAGTACCAGGGGACATGGCTACACCTTC
CASTRGHGYTF
>TRBV6-5|.|TRBJ1-1|15|.
TGTGCCAGCAGCCCCCCTTCGGCCAGCGGGTATGAAGCTTTCTTT
CASSPPSASGYEAFF
>TRBV6-5|.|TRBJ1-1|11|once
TGTGCCGCGCGCACCGGGGAGGGAGCTTTCTTT
CAARTGEGAFF
>TRBV10-3|.|TRBJ2-4|16|.
TGTGCCATCAGTGAAATAGGCGGGCTAGCCAAAAACATTCAGTACTTC
CAISEIGGLAKNIQYF
>TRBV7-9|.|TRBJ1-2|17|.
TGTGCCAGCAGCCCCCTCGCGGGGGCGGAATCTAACTATGGCTACACCTTC
CASSPLAGAESNYGYTF
>TRBV19|.|TRBJ1-2|13|once
TGTGCCAGTAGTATTGCGGGGAACTATGGCTACACCTTC
CASSIAGNYGYTF
>TRBV25-1|.|TRBJ2-7|14|.
TGTGCCAGCAGTCCTCCAGGGTTCTCCTACGAGCAGTACTTC
CASSPPGFSYEQYF
>TRBV27|.|TRBJ2-7|12|.
TGTGCCAGCAGTCCTAAGTTCTACGAGCAGTACTTC
CASSPKFYEQYF
>TRBV6-5|.|TRBJ1-3|14|few
TGTGCCAGCAGTTTCCGTGACTCTGGAAACACCATATATTTT
CASSFRDSGNTIYF
>TRBV7-9|.|TRBJ1-2|14|once
TGTGCCAGCAGCCCCCGGAGGACGGACCATGGCTACACCTTC
CASSPRRTDHGYTF
>TRBV2|.|TRBJ1-1|16|once
TGTGCCAGCAGTGAAGCGCTTCGTACCACCGACACTGAAGCTTTCTTT
CASSEALRTTDTEAFF
>TRBV11-2|TRBD1|TRBJ1-1|14|.
TGTGCCAGCAGCTTCGGACAGGGGAACACTGAAGCTTTCTTT
CASSFGQGNTEAFF
>TRBV7-3|TRBD1|TRBJ1-4|14|.
TGTGCCAGCAGACCCGGGACAGGGAATGAAAAACTGTTTTTT
CASRPGTGNEKLFF
>TRBV18|.|TRBJ1-5|15|.
TGTGCCAGCTCACCACAAAGGGGGGAGGATCAGCCCCAGCATTTT
CASSPQRGEDQPQHF
>TRBV9|TRBD2|TRBJ2-2|16|once
TGTGCCAGCAGCGTAGGGCTAGCGGGAGCTGGCGGGGAGCTGTTTTTT
CASSVGLAGAGGELFF
>TRBV10-3|TRBD1|TRBJ1-1|17|.
TGTGCCATCAGTAAGTTCGAGACAACAGGGGCGGACACTGAAGCTTTCTTT
CAISKFETTGADTEAFF
>TRBV28|TRBD1|TRBJ1-1|15|.
TGTGCCAGCAGTCCGTCCGGCAGGGGGGGGACTGAAGCTTTCTTT
CASSPSGRGGTEAFF
>TRBV12-5|.|TRBJ1-2|16|.
TGTGCTAGTGGTTCGGCGGCGGAGCGGGCCTCGTCCGGCTACACCTTC
CASGSAAERASSGYTF
>TRBV4-3|TRBD1|TRBJ1-2|15|.
TGCGCCAGCAGCCAAGATGGGACAGGGGTTCGTGGCTACACCTTC
CASSQDGTGVRGYTF
>TRBV11-2|.|TRBJ1-1|14|.
TGTGCCAGCAGCTTATTGACGGGGGGCACTGAAGCTTTCTTT
CASSLLTGGTEAFF
>TRBV5-1|.|TRBJ1-2|12|once
TGCGCCAGCAGCTTCGGGGACTATGGCTACACCTTC
CASSFGDYGYTF
>TRBV2|.|TRBJ1-6|16|few
TGTGCCAGCAGTGAATTTAATGCTGGGGTAAATTCACCCCTCCACTTT
CASSEFNAGVNSPLHF
>TRBV4-3|.|TRBJ1-1|15|.
TGCGCCAGCAGCCAAGAGGTCTGGGGGAACACTGAAGCTTTCTTT
CASSQEVWGNTEAFF
>TRBV6-5|.|TRBJ1-2|16|.
TGTGCCAGCAGTTACTCACAGATGTTCTCCAACTATGGCTACACCTTC
CASSYSQMFSNYGYTF
>TRBV12-3/TRBV12-4|.|TRBJ1-5|13|.
TGTGCCAGCAGTTTCGTGGGGTATCAGCCCCAGCATTTT
CASSFVGYQPQHF
>TRBV2|.|TRBJ2-1|16|.
TGTGCCAGCAACCGAGAGGACCCCGCCCTCTACAATGAGCAGTTCTTC
CASNREDPALYNEQFF
>TRBV7-6|.|TRBJ2-1|16|once
TGTGCCAGCAGCTTATCGGCCTCGGGCAGGGGCAATGAGCAGTTCTTC
CASSLSASGRGNEQFF
>TRBV5-6|.|TRBJ2-7|14|.
TGTGCCAGCAGCTCCATAGGACTGACCTACGAGCAGTACTTC
CASSSIGLTYEQYF
>TRBV10-3|.|TRBJ1-1|15|.
TGTGCCATCAGTGAAAGGGGCCAGTCGTCCTCGGGAGCTTTCTTT
CAISERGQSSSGAFF
>TRBV11-3|TRBD1|TRBJ1-2|12|.
TGTGCCAGCAGCTTCAGGGGGAGTGGCTACACCTTC
CASSFRGSGYTF
>TRBV5-1|.|TRBJ1-1|15|.
TGCGCCAGCAGCCCGGGCCAGGGGACGAACACTGAAGCTTTCTTT
CASSPGQGTNTEAFF
>TRBV4-2|.|TRBJ2-1|18|.
TGTGCCAGCAGCCAAGATTGGGTAGCAGAACAGCCCTACAATGAGCAGTTCTTC
CASSQDWVAEQPYNEQFF
>TRBV6-5|.|TRBJ1-5|12|.
TGTGCCAGCAGCTTTAGGGATCAGCCCCAGCATTTT
CASSFRDQPQHF
>TRBV15|.|TRBJ1-2|13|.
TGTGCCACCAGCAGCGGTACGAACTATGGCTACACCTTC
CATSSGTNYGYTF
>TRBV6-5|TRBD1|TRBJ1-4|15|.
TGTGCCAGCAGTCCGCCAGGGACAGGGAATGAAAAACTGTTTTTT
CASSPPGTGNEKLFF
>TRBV2|TRBD1|TRBJ1-2|13|.
TGTGCCAGCAGCGAAACAGGGGCGGGAGGCTACACCTTC
CASSETGAGGYTF
>TRBV2|.|TRBJ2-3|16|.
TGTGCCAGCAGGGAACCGGGACTTACTAGCACAGATACGCAGTATTTT
CASREPGLTSTDTQYF
>TRBV5-1|TRBD1|TRBJ2-7|16|.
TGCGCCAGCAGCTTGACAAACCGGGACAGCTCCTACGAGCAGTACTTC
CASSLTNRDSSYEQYF
>TRBV19|.|TRBJ1-5|14|.
TGTGCCAGTAGTATCTGGGATGGGGATCAGCCCCAGCATTTT
CASSIWDGDQPQHF
>TRBV4-1|TRBD1|TRBJ1-6|16|once
TGCGCCAGCAGCCGCGCCGGGACAGACTATAATTCACCCCTCCACTTT
CASSRAGTDYNSPLHF
>TRBV18|.|TRBJ2-2|15|.
TGTGCCAGCTCACCACTCGCCTCAGAGATCGGGGAGCTGTTTTTT
CASSPLASEIGELFF
>TRBV29-1|.|TRBJ1-2|13|.
TGCAGCGTTGCATCTGGGGGACTCTATGGCTACACCTTC
CSVASGGLYGYTF
>TRBV5-5|TRBD2|TRBJ2-3|17|.
TGTGCCAGCAGCTTGGCGGTGACTAGCGGGAGAACAGATACGCAGTATTTT
CASSLAVTSGRTDTQYF
>TRBV7-3|TRBD2|TRBJ2-1|19|.
TGTGCCAGCAGCACAACTGTCGGGACTAGCGGGATCGCGGTCAATGAGCAGTTCTTC
CASSTTVGTSGIAVNEQFF
>TRBV2|TRBD1|TRBJ1-5|18|.
TGTGCCAGCAGTAGGCGTCAGGGGGGCCTTTATAGCAATCAGCCCCAGCATTTT
CASSRRQGGLYSNQPQHF
>TRBV19|.|TRBJ1-2|14|.
TGTGCCAGTAGTTCGTCAGGGGCCTTAATTGGCTACACCTTC
CASSSSGALIGYTF
>TRBV5-1|.|TRBJ2-3|14|.
TGCGCCAGCAGCCATAGACCAGGGGCAGATACGCAGTATTTT
CASSHRPGADTQYF
>TRBV6-6|TRBD1|TRBJ1-5|16|.
TGTGCCAGCAGTTACTCGGAGGGGGCGGCCAATCAGCCCCAGCATTTT
CASSYSEGAANQPQHF
>TRBV28|.|TRBJ1-5|12|.
TGTGCCAGCAGCAGAATGAGGCAGCCCCAGCATTTT
CASSRMRQPQHF
>TRBV19|.|TRBJ1-2|13|few
TGTGCCAGTAGTATCGAAGGAAACTATGGCTACACCTTC
CASSIEGNYGYTF
>TRBV4-2|.|TRBJ2-3|15|.
TGTGCCAGCAGCCAAGCGGAGTCTAGCACAGATACGCAGTATTTT
CASSQAESSTDTQYF